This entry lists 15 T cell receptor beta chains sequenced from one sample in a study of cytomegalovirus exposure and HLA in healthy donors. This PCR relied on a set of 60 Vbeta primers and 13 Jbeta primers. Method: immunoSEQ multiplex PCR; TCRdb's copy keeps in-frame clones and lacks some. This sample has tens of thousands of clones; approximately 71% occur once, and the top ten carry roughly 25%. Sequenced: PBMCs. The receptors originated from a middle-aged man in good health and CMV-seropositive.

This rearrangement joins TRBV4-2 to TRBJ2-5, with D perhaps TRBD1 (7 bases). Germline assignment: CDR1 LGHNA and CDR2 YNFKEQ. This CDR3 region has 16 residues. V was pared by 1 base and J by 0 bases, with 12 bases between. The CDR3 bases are TGTGCCAGCAGCCAAGGGGGGGACAGCTACCAAGAGACCCAGTACTTC. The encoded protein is CASSQGGDSYQETQYF.

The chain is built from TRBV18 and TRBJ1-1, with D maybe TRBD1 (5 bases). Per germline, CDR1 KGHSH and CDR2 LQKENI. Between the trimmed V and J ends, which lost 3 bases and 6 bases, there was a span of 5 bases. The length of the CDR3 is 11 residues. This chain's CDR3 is CASSPGPEAFF. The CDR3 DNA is TGTGCCAGCTCACCGGGGCCTGAAGCTTTCTTT.

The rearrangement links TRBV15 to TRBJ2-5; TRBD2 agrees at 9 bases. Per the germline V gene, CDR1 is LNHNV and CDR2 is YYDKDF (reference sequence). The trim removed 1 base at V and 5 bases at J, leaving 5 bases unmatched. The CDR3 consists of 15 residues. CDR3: CATSRAGLAEETQYF. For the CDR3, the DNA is TGTGCCACCAGCAGAGCGGGACTAGCAGAGGAGACCCAGTACTTC.

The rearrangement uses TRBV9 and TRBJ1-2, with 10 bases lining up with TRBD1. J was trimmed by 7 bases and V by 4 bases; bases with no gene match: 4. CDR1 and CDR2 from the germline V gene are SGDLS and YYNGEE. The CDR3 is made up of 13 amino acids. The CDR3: CASSRDRGGGYTF. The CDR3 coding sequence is TGTGCCAGCAGCAGGGACAGGGGAGGTGGCTACACCTTC.

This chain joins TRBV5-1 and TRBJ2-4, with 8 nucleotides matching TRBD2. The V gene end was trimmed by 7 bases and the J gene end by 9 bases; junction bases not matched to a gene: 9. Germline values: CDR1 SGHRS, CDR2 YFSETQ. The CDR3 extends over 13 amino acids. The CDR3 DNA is TGCGCCAGCTCTCTTGTTCGGGGGGGCATTCAGTACTTC. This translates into CASSLVRGGIQYF.

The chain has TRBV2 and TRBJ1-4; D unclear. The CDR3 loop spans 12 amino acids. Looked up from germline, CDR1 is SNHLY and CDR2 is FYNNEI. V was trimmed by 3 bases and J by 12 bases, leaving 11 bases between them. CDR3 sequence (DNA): TGTGCCAGCAGTGAGTCCGCGAGGGAACTGTTTTTT. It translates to CASSESARELFF.

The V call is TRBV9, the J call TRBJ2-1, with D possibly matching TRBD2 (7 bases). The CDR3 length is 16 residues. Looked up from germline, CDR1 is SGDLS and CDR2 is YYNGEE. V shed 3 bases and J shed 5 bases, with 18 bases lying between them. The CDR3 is CASSDPLGGRNNEQFF. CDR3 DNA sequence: TGTGCCAGCAGCGACCCTCTGGGGGGGCGAAACAATGAGCAGTTCTTC.

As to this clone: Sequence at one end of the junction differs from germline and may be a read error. CDR3: CASSASFNSPLHF. The CDR3 DNA reads TGTGCCAGCAGCGCCTCCTTTAATTCACCCCTCCACTTT. The chain carries TRBV9 and TRBJ1-6; D not certain. The CDR3 consists of 13 residues. Germline CDR1 reads SGDLS; CDR2 reads YYNGEE.

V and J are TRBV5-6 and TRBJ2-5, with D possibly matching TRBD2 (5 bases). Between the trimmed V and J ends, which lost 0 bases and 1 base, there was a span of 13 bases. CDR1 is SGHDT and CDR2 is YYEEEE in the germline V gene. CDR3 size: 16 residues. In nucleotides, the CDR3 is TGTGCCAGCAGCTTGGGGTCCAGCGGTTCCCAAGAGACCCAGTACTTC. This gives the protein CASSLGSSGSQETQYF. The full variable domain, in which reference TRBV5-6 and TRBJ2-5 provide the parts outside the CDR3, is DAGVTQSPTHLIKTRGQQVTLRCSPKSGHDTVSWYQQALGQGPQFIFQYYEEEERQRGNFPDRFSGHQFPNYSSELNVNALLLGDSALYLCASSLGSSGSQETQYFGPGTRLLVL.

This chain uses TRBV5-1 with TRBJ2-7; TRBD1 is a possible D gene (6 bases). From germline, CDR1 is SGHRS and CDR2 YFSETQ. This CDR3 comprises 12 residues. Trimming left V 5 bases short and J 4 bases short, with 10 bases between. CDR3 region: CASRGTSYEQYF. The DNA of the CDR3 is TGCGCCAGCAGGGGGACATCTTACGAGCAGTACTTC.

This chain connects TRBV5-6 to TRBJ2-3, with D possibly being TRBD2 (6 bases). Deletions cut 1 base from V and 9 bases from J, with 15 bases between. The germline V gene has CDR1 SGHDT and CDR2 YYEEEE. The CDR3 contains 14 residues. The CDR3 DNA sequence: TGTGCCAGCAGCTTGACCAGCGGAGGGAGGACGCAGTATTTT. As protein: CASSLTSGGRTQYF.

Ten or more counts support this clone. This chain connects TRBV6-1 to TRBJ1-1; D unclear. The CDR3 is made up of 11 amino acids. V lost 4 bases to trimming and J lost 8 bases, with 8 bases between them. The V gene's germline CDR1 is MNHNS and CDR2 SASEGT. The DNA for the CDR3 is TGTGCCAGCAGTGGGACGGGAGAAGCTTTCTTT. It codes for CASSGTGEAFF.

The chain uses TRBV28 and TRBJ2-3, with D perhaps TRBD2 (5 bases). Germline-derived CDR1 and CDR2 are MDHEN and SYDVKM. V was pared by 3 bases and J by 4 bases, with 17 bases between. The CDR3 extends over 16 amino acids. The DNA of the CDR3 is TGTGCCAGCAGTTTTGTTGGTGTACGGGATCCAGATACGCAGTATTTT. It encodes CASSFVGVRDPDTQYF. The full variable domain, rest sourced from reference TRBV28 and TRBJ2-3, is DVKVTQSSRYLVKRTGEKVFLECVQDMDHENMFWYRQDPGLGLRLIYFSYDVKMKEKGDIPEGYSVSREKKERFSLILESASTNQTSMYLCASSFVGVRDPDTQYFGPGTRLTVL.

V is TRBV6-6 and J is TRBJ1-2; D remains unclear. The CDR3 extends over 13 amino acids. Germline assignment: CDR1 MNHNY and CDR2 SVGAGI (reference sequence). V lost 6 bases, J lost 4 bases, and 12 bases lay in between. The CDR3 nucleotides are TGTGCCAGCAGAGTGAGGGCCAGCTATGGCTACACCTTC. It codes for CASRVRASYGYTF.

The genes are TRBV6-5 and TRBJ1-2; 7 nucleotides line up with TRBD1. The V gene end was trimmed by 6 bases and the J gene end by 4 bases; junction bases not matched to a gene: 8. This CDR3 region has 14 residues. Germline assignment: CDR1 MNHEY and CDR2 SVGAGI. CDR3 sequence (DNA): TGTGCCAGCAGAATTATGGGACAGCCCTATGGCTACACCTTC. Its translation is CASRIMGQPYGYTF.